The source of this TCR beta chain is a study of blood T cell repertoires in COVID-19. Per the study methods: Researchers report that nucleated cell counts were estimated from reference gene primer amplification. Libraries were prepared by immunoSEQ multiplex PCR; TCRdb keeps only in-frame clonotypes and omits some of them. The V and J calls and clone size come from that table; D and trimming were worked out from the DNA. Of under 250,000 clones in the sample, around 90% were seen once. Seattle patient enrollment occurred during active infection, with longitudinal follow-up thereafter. This receptor was taken from a man aged 30 to 45 with COVID-19, enrolled during active disease. The sample comprised peripheral blood.

The CDR3: CASSAGTGFSSYNSPLHF. DNA of the CDR3: TGTGCCAGCAGTGCCGGGACAGGGTTCAGCTCCTATAATTCACCCCTCCACTTT. V gene TRBV2 combines with J gene TRBJ1-6; the match to TRBD1 covers 9 bases. Germline CDR1 is SNHLY and CDR2 is FYNNEI. V trimming: 4 bases; J trimming: 0 bases; junction bases outside the gene matches: 7. This CDR3 region has 18 residues.